The clone carrying this T cell receptor (beta chain) was detected only once. Its target is not known. These data come from a study of graft-versus-host responses after intestinal transplantation. Study overall: Among the recipients, all got anti-thymocyte globulin induction and then tacrolimus and steroids for about 3 years. Broader study findings: GvH clone levels peaked in circulation, and this peak was associated with early post-transplant HvG declines. The recipient marrow held GvH clones, and some of them showed up first in ileum or blood.

Trimming took off 3 bases at V and 0 bases at J, with 9 bases between the two ends. CDR3 size: 15 residues. From germline, CDR1 is KGHSH and CDR2 LQKENI. Assay: immunoSEQ multiplex PCR; the TCRdb copy retains only in-frame clones and omits some. The profile shows over 100,000 clones, about 93% of them singletons. The TCR originated in a human donor who received an intestinal transplant. This sample comprised unstimulated CD4+ T cells sorted from spleen or lymph node cells, obtained before intestinal transplant. This chain links TRBV18 with TRBJ1-3; D gene ambiguous. The CDR3 loop is CASSPELPSGNTIYF. The CDR3 bases are TGTGCCAGCTCACCGGAGCTTCCCTCTGGAAACACCATATATTTT.